The rows below give T cell receptor beta chains drawn from one sample of a study of blood T cell repertoires in COVID-19. The data were produced by immunoSEQ multiplex PCR, yet TCRdb's version contains in-frame clones alone and is incomplete. The data contain under 400,000 clones, approximately 87% of them seen just once; the ten biggest clones take up around 9.3%. Sequencing was carried out using peripheral blood. Receptors originate from a woman aged 25 to 39 with COVID-19, enrolled during active disease. The CDR3 runs from the conserved cysteine through the conserved F or W. D genes are given only for firm matches. The size entry is marked missing in some rows and otherwise reads once, few, many or a size class.

d_call | j_call | v_call | clone_size | cdr3_aa | cdr3_nt
TRBD1 | TRBJ2-7 | TRBV11-2 | . | CASSLGTVGYEQYF | TGTGCCAGCAGCTTGGGGACAGTCGGATACGAGCAGTACTTC
. | TRBJ2-7 | TRBV14 | . | CASSQDWAHSYEQYF | TGTGCCAGCAGCCAAGATTGGGCACATAGCTACGAGCAGTACTTC
TRBD2 | TRBJ2-1 | TRBV9 | . | CASSVVRLAVYNEQFF | TGTGCCAGCAGCGTAGTGAGACTAGCGGTCTACAATGAGCAGTTCTTC
TRBD1 | TRBJ1-2 | TRBV19 | . | CASSLAGGQGLYGYTF | TGTGCCAGTAGTCTCGCCGGGGGACAGGGATTGTATGGCTACACCTTC
. | TRBJ1-1 | TRBV28 | once | CASSTLNTEAFF | TGTGCCAGCAGTACACTGAACACTGAAGCTTTCTTT
TRBD1 | TRBJ2-7 | TRBV7-9 | . | CASSLGGQGRRGEQYF | TGTGCCAGCAGCTTAGGTGGACAGGGGAGGCGGGGCGAGCAGTACTTC
. | TRBJ2-3 | TRBV10-3 | . | CAISAKTASSTDTQYF | TGTGCCATCAGTGCGAAAACAGCCTCTAGCACAGATACGCAGTATTTT
. | TRBJ1-4 | TRBV6-1 | . | CASSEVGGALNEKLFF | TGTGCCAGCAGTGAAGTCGGAGGGGCTCTAAATGAAAAACTGTTTTTT
. | TRBJ2-5 | TRBV19 | . | CASSIGDSGTQYF | TGTGCCAGTAGTATAGGGGACTCAGGGACCCAGTACTTC
TRBD1 | TRBJ2-7 | TRBV19 | . | CASSMPGQPYYEQYF | TGTGCCAGTAGTATGCCGGGACAGCCGTACTACGAGCAGTACTTC
. | TRBJ2-3 | TRBV5-1 | . | CASSLALRDTQYF | TGCGCCAGCAGCTTGGCGTTGCGGGATACGCAGTATTTT
TRBD1 | TRBJ1-1 | TRBV5-6 | . | CASSSVDRGDTEAFF | TGTGCCAGCAGCTCTGTCGACAGGGGGGACACTGAAGCTTTCTTT
TRBD1 | TRBJ1-4 | TRBV13 | . | CASSFGRGLANEKLFF | TGTGCCAGCAGCTTCGGCAGGGGGCTGGCTAATGAAAAACTGTTTTTT
TRBD2 | TRBJ2-7 | TRBV6-1 | . | CASSEELAGAYEQYF | TGTGCCAGCAGTGAAGAACTAGCGGGAGCCTACGAGCAGTACTTC
TRBD1 | TRBJ1-4 | TRBV11-3 | . | CASSPNRGGKLFF | TGTGCCAGCAGTCCAAACAGGGGAGGAAAACTGTTTTTT
. | TRBJ1-3 | TRBV9 | . | CASSVGARRTDGNTIYF | TGTGCCAGCAGCGTAGGAGCGAGGAGGACAGATGGAAACACCATATATTTT
. | TRBJ1-2 | TRBV7-8 | . | CASSLDGRPHAGYTF | TGTGCCAGCAGCTTAGATGGCAGGCCCCATGCGGGCTACACCTTC
TRBD2 | TRBJ2-5 | TRBV24-1 | . | CATSDPGTSGETQYF | TGTGCCACCAGTGACCCTGGGACTAGCGGTGAGACCCAGTACTTC
TRBD1 | TRBJ1-6 | TRBV5-1 | . | CASSLQGSSYNSPLHF | TGCGCCAGCAGTTTACAGGGGAGCTCCTATAATTCACCCCTCCACTTT
TRBD2 | TRBJ2-2 | TRBV28 | few | CASSYSGRASGELFF | TGTGCCAGCAGTTATAGCGGGAGGGCGTCCGGGGAGCTGTTTTTT
. | TRBJ2-7 | TRBV28 | . | CASSLGQGSHEQYF | TGTGCCAGCAGTTTAGGGCAGGGCTCCCACGAGCAGTACTTC